This paragraph covers one TCR beta chain sequence. Its cognate antigen has yet to be identified. Base qualities were left out, and no much larger clone turns up one base away. This entry belongs to a study of shared clonotypes between healthy human individuals (dated by TCRdb to 2018 to 2020). About the study as a whole: The cohort comprised a couple of women and a few men aged 18 to 49 years. Per donor, three plates each were used for CD4 naive and CD4 memory, two for CD8 naive, and one for CD8 memory. The study deeply sequenced blood TCR repertoires of about five healthy adults to estimate repertoire size and the extent of clonotype sharing between individuals. To increase sequencing depth and limit assay-specific biases, different laboratories used diverse techniques to prepare libraries and sequence TCR repertoires. Each donor's leukapheresis produced roughly between roughly 0.94 and 9.5 billion PBMCs.

TCR CDR3 regions were amplified from genomic DNA by multiplex PCR using the deep immunoSEQ assay. Extracted genomic DNA from each cell subset was spread evenly across all wells of several immunoSEQ 96-well plates, with each plate serving as a replicate. For sorted subsets, each replicate PCR was loaded with 200 to 250 ng genomic DNA, equivalent to approximately 33,000 T cell genomes. Purified libraries were measured with a Qubit 3.0 fluorometer, size-checked on a Bioanalyzer 2100, and measured again with the KAPA Library Quantification kit. Every immunoSEQ 96-well plate was sequenced on a dedicated single-read 150-cycle Illumina NextSeq 550 flow cell. Concerning the study's data processing: Because the immunoSEQ output held only junctional sequences and lacked quality scores, the filtering could not match the filtering applied to full-length reads. To assign V/J genes and CDR3, sequences were annotated against IMGT germline references using PyIR, a Python wrapper for IgBLAST v1.9. Reads were removed for weak V/J assignments (E-value above 1e-6), missing CDR3, stop codons, out-of-frame junctions, or ambiguous translated residues. A V3J clonotype was defined by an identical inferred V gene, J gene, and CDR3 amino acid sequence. The percentage overlap between two repertoires was calculated by dividing the number of shared unique clonotypes by the size of the smaller repertoire. Richness of each repertoire was evaluated using RTK rarefaction, the Chao1 estimator, and Recon v2.1 estimates of unobserved clonotypes. OLGA was used to compute generation probabilities for all TCRbeta clonotypes that the gDNA method yielded from a handful of donors. The source is immuneACCESS, and TCRdb retained only in-frame sequences with V and J called. Part of the clones is not carried over; for the studies checked, unresolved V genes explain less than half of this, and the remainder is unexplained. The DNA was the basis for D and trimming; V, J and clone size are from that table. The sample table shows 2.3 million or so clones, and over 85% are seen once. The ten largest clonotypes hold about 0.37% of the sample.

Healthy HIV-negative adults with no recently reported acute infections or vaccinations were included as donors. Every donor was a Caucasian adult living in Nashville, Tennessee, USA. CD4+ T cells were enriched through magnetic negative selection, after which naive cells were positively selected on CD45RA and the remaining negative fraction served as the memory subset. After blood collection by leukapheresis, PBMCs were isolated using Ficoll-Histopaque density gradient centrifugation and then cryopreserved in the vapor phase of liquid nitrogen. Purity and quantity of every magnetically sorted T cell population were checked by analytical flow cytometry. Genomic DNA was isolated from every sorted fraction and measured by UV absorbance on a Nanodrop 2000c. The paper's findings and limits, for the study overall: Sampling was restricted to blood, and TCR repertoires in tissue are likely to differ from TCR repertoires in blood. The genetic and exposure-history diversity represented was limited by the small number of donors. Pairwise subsampling led to the expectation that sequencing depth would affect the degree of clonotype sharing among donors. Naive subsets generally had larger estimated clonotype richness than memory subsets. Across a few donors, about 4.5% of naive CD4, roughly 3.8% of naive CD8, around 2.1% of memory CD4, and approximately 0.4% of memory CD8 clonotypes were shared. Rarefaction of sorted-subset datasets indicated incomplete sequencing despite the large sequencing depth. Higher generation probabilities were observed for clonotypes shared by all four sorted-subset donors than for non-shared clonotypes.

From the cysteine through the phenylalanine, the CDR3 covers 16 amino acids. Only the CDR3 part of the read is kept: 48 bases, read in frame from the first base. The germline V gene supplies CDR1 SGHRS and CDR2 YFSETQ. V is shortened by 0 bases, J by 3 bases, and the region joining them spans 15 bases. Sequenced input: naive CD4+ T cells from PBMCs. Sample cell subset or site, as interpreted from the label and publication: CD45RA+ positively selected. The receptor chain draws on TRBV5-1 and TRBJ2-5; the D gene is possibly TRBD2, with 5 bases matching. This TCR was recovered from a man aged 18-30 years in good health. Some clones in this sample may be carry-over from other donors' samples. The DNA sequence reads TGCGCCAGCAGCTTGGTGGTGGCGGGTGGGGAAGAGACCCAGTACTTC. Its protein reads: CASSLVVAGGEETQYF.